This T cell receptor (beta chain) appears in the sequencing data of a study of neurological immune-mediated disorders. TCRdb re-called the 5' RACE reads with MiXCR, one entry per CDR3 protein. The sample holds tens of thousands of distinct CDR3 sequences; 3.5% to 4% are singletons and the top ten take 2% to 2.5%. This clonotype was counted at least ten times. The CDR3 length is 14 residues. Trimming removed 4 bases from V and 2 bases from J, with 11 bases in between. The germline CDR1 and CDR2 sequences are DFQATT and SNEGSKA (reference sequence). Material: PBMCs. This chain joins TRBV20-1 and TRBJ2-2; either TRBD1 or TRBD2 may fit D (6 bases each). The TCR was taken from a young man with multiple sclerosis. CDR3 region: CSAMSGANTGELFF. The CDR3 DNA reads TGCAGTGCTATGTCGGGGGCTAACACCGGGGAGCTGTTTTTT.